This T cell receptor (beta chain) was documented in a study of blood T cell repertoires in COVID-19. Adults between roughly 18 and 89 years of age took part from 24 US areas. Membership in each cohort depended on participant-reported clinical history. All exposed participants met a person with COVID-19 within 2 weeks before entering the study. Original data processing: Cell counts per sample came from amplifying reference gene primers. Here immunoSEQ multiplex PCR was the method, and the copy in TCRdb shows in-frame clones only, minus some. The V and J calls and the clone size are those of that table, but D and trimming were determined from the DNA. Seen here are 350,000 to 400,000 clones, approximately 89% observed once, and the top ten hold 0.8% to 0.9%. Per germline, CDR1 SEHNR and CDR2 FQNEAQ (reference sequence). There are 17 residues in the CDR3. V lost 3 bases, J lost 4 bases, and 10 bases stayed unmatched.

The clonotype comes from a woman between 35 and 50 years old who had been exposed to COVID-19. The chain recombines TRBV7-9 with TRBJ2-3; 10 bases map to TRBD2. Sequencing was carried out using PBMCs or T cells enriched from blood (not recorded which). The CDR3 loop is CASSFWGPSGRSDTQYF. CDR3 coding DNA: TGTGCCAGCAGCTTCTGGGGTCCTAGCGGGAGATCAGATACGCAGTATTTT. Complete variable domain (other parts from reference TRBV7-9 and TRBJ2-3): DTGVSQNPRHKITKRGQNVTFRCDPISEHNRLYWYRQTLGQGPEFLTYFQNEAQLEKSRLLSDRFSAERPKGSFSTLEIQRTEQGDSAMYLCASSFWGPSGRSDTQYFGPGTRLTVL.